What follows are 28 T cell receptor beta chains derived from one specimen sequenced in a study of T-cell reconstitution after alpha-beta-depleted transplantation in children. A library of TCRbeta sequences, prepared with unique molecular identifiers, was generated. TCRdb reprocessed the PCR reads with MiXCR, giving one entry per CDR3 protein. The profile shows about 610,000 distinct CDR3 sequences, under 12% of them singletons. Source: PBMCs from the stem cell graft donor, taken from the stem cell graft. The source of these receptors is a human donor who donated a stem cell graft to a child with acute myeloid leukemia.

The chain is built from TRBV7-9 and TRBJ2-3; 7 bases agree with TRBD2. V was clipped by 5 bases and J by 2 bases; unmatched bases: 13. Germline lookup yields CDR1 SEHNR and CDR2 FQNEAQ (reference sequence). CDR3 length equals 17 residues. Here the CDR3 DNA reads TGTGCCAGCAGCGAACCCAGGCGGGAGCGAAACACAGATACGCAGTATTTT. Protein: CASSEPRRERNTDTQYF.

V usage is TRBV6-1 and J usage is TRBJ2-1; 8 nucleotides line up with TRBD2. Germline CDR1 is MNHNS and CDR2 is SASEGT. Germline trimming cut 5 bases from V and 6 bases from J; bases unmatched to any gene: 9. This CDR3 comprises 15 residues. The CDR3 DNA is TGTGCCAGCAGTCCCGGGACTAGGAGGGGCAATGAGCAGTTCTTC. It translates to CASSPGTRRGNEQFF.

The sample holds one count of this clonotype. The V call is TRBV7-2, the J call TRBJ2-1; D ambiguous. Germline assignment: CDR1 SGHTA and CDR2 FQGNSA. V lost 0 bases, J lost 8 bases, and 11 bases lay in between. The length of the CDR3 is 14 residues. CDR3 bases: TGTGCCAGCAGCTTAGCGCGACCCCCGGATGAGCAGTTCTTC. Protein: CASSLARPPDEQFF.

In DNA, the CDR3 is TGTGCCAGCAGCTCGACCCCCAAGCGGCCGGAGGGGGATGAGCAGTTCTTC. Translated: CASSSTPKRPEGDEQFF. The chain uses TRBV7-9 and TRBJ2-1, with D possibly called TRBD1 or TRBD2 (6 bases each). The CDR3 sequence is 17 residues long. Germline values: CDR1 SEHNR, CDR2 FQNEAQ (reference sequence). The V gene lost 4 bases and the J gene lost 8 bases, with 24 bases spanning the gap.

In this sample, this clonotype turned up a few times. The gene calls are TRBV4-1 and TRBJ2-3; 11 bases are a match to TRBD2. V gave up 0 bases and J gave up 0 bases; unmatched junction bases: 14. There are 21 residues in the CDR3. Germline CDR1 MGHRA, CDR2 YSYEKL. DNA of the CDR3: TGCGCCAGCAGCCAAGATTTGCCTAGCGGGAGGCCCACTACTAGCACAGATACGCAGTATTTT. Translation gives CASSQDLPSGRPTTSTDTQYF.

The rearrangement uses TRBV20-1 and TRBJ2-1; 7 bases agree with TRBD2. CDR3 size: 16 residues. Germline trimming cut 4 bases from V and 2 bases from J; bases unmatched to any gene: 11. Germline CDR1 DFQATT, CDR2 SNEGSKA (reference sequence). CDR3 nucleotide sequence: TGCAGTGCTATAGGAAGGACTAGGAAAGCCTACAATGAGCAGTTCTTC. Protein sequence: CSAIGRTRKAYNEQFF.

This chain connects TRBV20-1 to TRBJ2-5; no firm D call. With 4 bases removed from V and 5 bases from J, the gap between germline ends came to 8 bases. This CDR3 has 11 residues. Germline-derived CDR1 and CDR2 are DFQATT and SNEGSKA (reference sequence). CDR3 protein: CSAKVGETQYF. The CDR3 nucleotides are TGCAGTGCTAAGGTGGGGGAGACCCAGTACTTC.

This clonotype was detected a few times. The chain uses TRBV7-2 and TRBJ2-7, with D hard to call. The V gene's germline CDR1 is SGHTA and CDR2 FQGNSA. V lost 1 base and J lost 2, with 12 bases in between. CDR3 length equals 15 residues. CDR3: CASSLVPLGTYEQYF. DNA of the CDR3: TGTGCCAGCAGCTTAGTTCCCCTGGGTACCTACGAGCAGTACTTC.

This clonotype came up a few times. The V gene is TRBV7-6, the J gene TRBJ1-1; TRBD1 matches 10 bases. The length of the CDR3 is 17 residues. Losses at the gene ends were 5 bases for V and 2 bases for J; bases not matched to a gene: 11. Germline V gene sequence: CDR1 SGHVS, CDR2 FNYEAQ. CDR3 amino acids: CASSPGTGVSVNTEAFF. CDR3 nucleotide sequence: TGTGCCAGCAGCCCCGGGACAGGGGTGAGCGTAAACACTGAAGCTTTCTTT.

This clonotype was found many times. V is TRBV27 and J is TRBJ2-7; TRBD2 matches 9 bases. The CDR3 is 14 residues long. Germline trimming cut 6 bases from V and 6 bases from J; bases unmatched to any gene: 9. Germline loops: CDR1 MNHEY, CDR2 SMNVEV (reference sequence). The CDR3 protein is CASSRQGLAGEQYF. The CDR3 DNA reads as TGTGCCAGCAGCAGACAGGGACTAGCAGGCGAGCAGTACTTC.

The chain employs TRBV28 and TRBJ2-3, with 7 nucleotides matching TRBD1. Germline V gene sequence: CDR1 MDHEN, CDR2 SYDVKM. The CDR3 is 14 residues long. Germline trimming cut 5 bases from V and 4 bases from J; bases unmatched to any gene: 6. The CDR3, as DNA: TGTGCCAGCAGTCGACAGGGTTTCCCAGATACGCAGTATTTT. Amino acids: CASSRQGFPDTQYF.

The J gene is TRBJ2-1, the V gene TRBV27; 15 positions match TRBD2. The CDR3 is made up of 16 amino acids. The ends lost 8 bases at V and 3 bases at J; junction bases unmatched: 5. CDR1 and CDR2 (germline): MNHEY, SMNVEV (reference sequence). In nucleotides, the CDR3 is TGTGCCAGCGGACGGACTAGCGGGAGGGTCTACAATGAGCAGTTCTTC. It codes for CASGRTSGRVYNEQFF.

The rearrangement uses TRBV12-3 or TRBV12-4 and TRBJ2-7; no firm D call. The CDR3 length is 11 residues. Trimming took off 7 bases at V and 3 bases at J, with 7 bases between the two ends. CDR3 loop: CASMISYEQYF. The CDR3 coding sequence is TGTGCCAGCATGATCAGCTACGAGCAGTACTTC.

The chain recombines TRBV5-5 with TRBJ1-5; D is unresolved. Trimming left V 1 base short and J 2 bases short, with 13 bases between. Germline V CDR1 and CDR2: SGHKS, YYEKEE (reference sequence). The CDR3 loop spans 16 amino acids. As DNA, the CDR3 is TGTGCCAGCAGCTTGTCCAGTCGTATAGGCAATCAGCCCCAGCATTTT. It is translated as CASSLSSRIGNQPQHF.

Concerning this clonotype: The junction departs from the called germline gene at one end, perhaps through a read error. The chain recombines TRBV11-2 with TRBJ2-1; D gene ambiguous. The CDR3 extends over 16 amino acids. Per the germline V gene, CDR1 is SGHAT and CDR2 is FQNNGV. The CDR3 is CASSPHSGLRYKEQFF. For the CDR3, the DNA is TGTGCCAGCAGCCCTCACTCCGGGCTAAGGTACAAGGAGCAGTTCTTC.

In regard to this clonotype: An end of the junction does not agree with germline; a read error may underlie this. The chain has TRBV5-1 and TRBJ2-2, with D hard to call. Germline V gives CDR1 SGHRS, CDR2 YFSETQ. CDR3 length: 17 residues. CDR3 residues: CASNLGFGLENTGELFF. The DNA of the CDR3 is TGCGCCAGCAACTTGGGGTTTGGGCTAGAGAACACCGGGGAGCTGTTTTTT.

The V and J genes are TRBV7-2 and TRBJ2-5, with D perhaps matching TRBD1 (8 bases). V was shortened by 5 bases and J by 2 bases, with 15 bases between the two germline ends. CDR3 length: 15 residues. Looked up from germline, CDR1 is SGHTA and CDR2 is FQGNSA. The DNA for the CDR3 is TGTGCCAGCAGCACCGGACAGGGAGGGCAAGAGACCCAGTACTTC. It translates to CASSTGQGGQETQYF.

This clonotype was recorded many times. This chain uses TRBV12-3 or TRBV12-4 with TRBJ2-7, with 9 bases identical to TRBD1. The CDR3 is 14 amino acids. Trimming cost V 4 bases and J 4 bases; bases outside gene matches: 5. The CDR3 nucleotides are TGTGCCAGCAGTTACAGGGGGCCTCCTTACGAGCAGTACTTC. Protein sequence: CASSYRGPPYEQYF.

This clonotype turned up a few times. The chain has TRBV20-1 and TRBJ2-7; D possibly corresponds to TRBD1 (5 bases). The CDR3 extends over 15 amino acids. V lost 0 bases and J lost 1, with 13 bases in between. In germline, CDR1 is DFQATT, CDR2 SNEGSKA (reference sequence). The CDR3 loop reads CSARDIRGASYEQYF. As DNA, the CDR3 is TGCAGTGCTAGAGATATAAGGGGCGCATCCTACGAGCAGTACTTC.

CDR3 sequence: CASSYYPYEQYF. The CDR3 DNA follows: TGTGCCAGCAGTTACTACCCCTACGAGCAGTACTTC. The V call is TRBV6-2 or TRBV6-3, the J call TRBJ2-7; D call uncertain. Germline-derived CDR1 and CDR2 are MNHEY and SVGEGT. V was cut by 1 base and J by 2 bases, with 3 bases left in between. The CDR3 covers 12 residues.

The gene calls are TRBV6-5 and TRBJ2-1; D not resolved. The CDR3 consists of 14 residues. The germline gives CDR1 MNHEY, CDR2 SVGAGI. V gave up 0 bases and J gave up 4 bases, with 7 bases separating them. The chain's CDR3 is CASSYSTGYNEQFF. The CDR3 coding sequence is TGTGCCAGCAGTTACTCGACTGGGTACAATGAGCAGTTCTTC.

This chain joins TRBV25-1 and TRBJ2-1; weak D call: TRBD1 (6 bases). The CDR3 spans 17 residues. V gave up 8 bases and J gave up 12 bases, with 32 bases separating them. Germline V gene lookup returns CDR1 MGHDK and CDR2 SYGVNS. As DNA, the CDR3 is TGTGCCAGCCCCCCGGAGAACGGACGGCCCTTAGGGGGAAGGCAGTTCTTC. The encoded protein is CASPPENGRPLGGRQFF.

This clonotype was seen more than once but under ten times. This rearrangement joins TRBV7-2 to TRBJ2-3; no clear D gene. Per germline, CDR1 SGHTA and CDR2 FQGNSA. The CDR3 contains 15 residues. Trimming shortened V by 2 bases and J by 0 bases, and 9 bases separated the two germline ends. CDR3 protein: CASSLQATSTDTQYF. The DNA of the CDR3 is TGTGCCAGCAGCTTACAAGCGACTAGCACAGATACGCAGTATTTT.

This clonotype has a count of ten or more. V and J are TRBV10-3 and TRBJ2-1, with 8 bases that match TRBD1. CDR3 size: 13 residues. CDR1 and CDR2 from the germline V gene are ENHRY and SYGVKD. Trimming took 7 bases from V and 12 from J; bases not matched to a gene: 11. CDR3 amino acids: CAIKSSDRAVQFF. The CDR3 bases are TGTGCCATCAAATCTTCGGACAGGGCTGTGCAGTTCTTC.

This clonotype was picked up many times. The V call is TRBV15, the J call TRBJ1-5; maybe TRBD1 (5 bases). Trimming pared 3 bases from V and 5 bases from J, leaving 14 bases between. Germline loops: CDR1 LNHNV, CDR2 YYDKDF (reference sequence). This CDR3 is 15 amino acids long. The chain's CDR3 is CATSSAGTLDQPQHF. The CDR3, as DNA: TGTGCCACCAGCAGCGCAGGGACCCTGGATCAGCCCCAGCATTTT. The full variable domain, its missing parts supplied by reference TRBV15 and TRBJ1-5, is DAMVIQNPRYQVTQFGKPVTLSCSQTLNHNVMYWYQQKSSQAPKLLFHYYDKDFNNEADTPDNFQSRRPNTSFCFLDIRSPGLGDTAMYLCATSSAGTLDQPQHFGDGTRLSIL.

This clonotype was recorded many times. The chain couples TRBV5-1 to TRBJ2-5; D perhaps matches TRBD1 (6 bases). This CDR3 is 14 amino acids long. Trimming took off 6 bases at V and 5 bases at J, with 17 bases between the two ends. Germline CDR1 reads SGHRS; CDR2 reads YFSETQ. CDR3 sequence (DNA): TGCGCCAGCACCCCGACTGGGGGCCAGGAGACCCAGTACTTC. Amino acid sequence: CASTPTGGQETQYF.

The sample holds a few counts of this clonotype. CDR3 DNA: TGCAGCGTTGAAGACGAGCAGAGGGCTACTACTACTGTAACCTTC. The encoded protein is CSVEDEQRATTTVTF. The chain couples TRBV29-1 to TRBJ1-2; D gene ambiguous. Trimming cost V 0 bases and J 14 bases, with 25 bases left between them. This CDR3 is built from 15 residues. Germline loops: CDR1 SQVTM, CDR2 ANQGSEA.

This clonotype was observed many times. The genes are TRBV12-3 or TRBV12-4 and TRBJ1-1; D is unresolved. The V and J ends lost 4 bases and 0 bases respectively, with 9 bases between them. This CDR3 spans 14 amino acids. CDR3 nucleotides: TGTGCCAGCAGTTCAAGGACGGTGAACACTGAAGCTTTCTTT. It is translated as CASSSRTVNTEAFF.